The TCR beta chain described here comes from a study of blood T cell repertoires in COVID-19. The wider study: Acute-phase and convalescent COVID-19 samples originated in the United States, Italy and Spain. Sources were T cells, B-cell-depleted T cells, or PBMCs; the material itself was cDNA or gDNA.

This clone was seen a single time. The identical CDR3 is also encoded by other nucleotide sequences in the sample. The CDR3 is 15 amino acids. Germline CDR1 and CDR2: LGHDT and YNNKEL (reference sequence). Trimming pared 0 bases from V and 2 bases from J, leaving 8 bases between. Original methodology: Researchers report that nucleated cell counts were estimated from reference gene primer amplification. Method: immunoSEQ multiplex PCR; TCRdb's copy keeps in-frame clones and lacks some. V, J and clone size are those of that table, while D and trimming were read from the DNA. The data contain around 64,000 clones, roughly 88% of them singletons.

This receptor was identified in a young man with acute or convalescent COVID-19. The V call is TRBV3-1 (or the pseudogene TRBV3-2), the J call TRBJ1-3; possible D gene TRBD1, 5 bases. Material for sequencing was peripheral blood. CDR3 loop: CASSQDRVAGNTIYF. CDR3 nucleotide sequence: TGTGCCAGCAGCCAAGACAGGGTTGCTGGAAACACCATATATTTT.